The clone carrying this T cell receptor (beta chain) was observed many times. What it binds is not known. The record originates from a study of Graves' ophthalmopathy and Graves' hyperthyroidism. Each hyperthyroidism patient was newly diagnosed, with under 2 months' duration, and aged 18 to 65. Thyroid ultrasound, orbital computed tomography, TRAb, serum thyroxine and clinical symptoms formed the basis of diagnosis. Deletions cut 5 bases from V and 1 base from J, with 15 bases between. The CDR3 has 14 residues. Germline CDR1 and CDR2: DFQATT and SNEGSKA (reference sequence). Regarding the study as a whole: Most thyroid-expanded clonotypes exceeding 0.001 frequency were also found in blood.

Amplified TCR beta CDR3 regions were obtained using RNA transcripts as template. An initial RT-PCR round employing HTBI primers preceded a second-round multiplex PCR. Via MiXCR, TCRdb re-called the multiplex PCR reads, giving one row per CDR3 protein. The data contain around 400,000 distinct CDR3 sequences, 21% of them singletons. Material for sequencing was peripheral blood. This chain links TRBV20-1 with TRBJ2-7; tentative D call: TRBD1 (6 bases). This clonotype was sampled from a young woman with stable Graves' hyperthyroidism. The CDR3, as DNA: TGCAGTGCTTCGGGGACAAGTACTTCCTACGAGCAGTACTTC. Amino acid sequence: CSASGTSTSYEQYF.